Listed below are T cell receptor beta chains from one sample, sequenced in a study of OX40 agonist ivuxolimab in advanced cancers. Libraries were prepared by immunoSEQ multiplex PCR; TCRdb keeps only in-frame clonotypes and omits some of them. Among under 90,000 clones listed, about 90% were seen once. The source material was CD4+ or CD8+ T cells sorted from blood, sampled in a trial of the OX40 agonist ivuxolimab. The origin of the receptors is an adult with an advanced solid tumor such as melanoma, head and neck, liver or kidney cancer. Each CDR3 is given with its conserved first and last residue. The D gene is left open where the match is weak. Size tells how often a clone was seen (once, few, many) or the class of an expanded clone, and some rows leave it out.

d_call | j_call | v_call | clone_size | cdr3_aa | cdr3_nt
TRBD2 | TRBJ2-7 | TRBV28 | once | CASSSPIAGADEQYF | TGTGCCAGCAGTTCTCCTATAGCGGGAGCAGACGAGCAGTACTTC
. | TRBJ2-1 | TRBV6-6 | . | CASSWSSVAGNEQFF | TGTGCCAGCAGCTGGTCCTCGGTAGCTGGCAATGAGCAGTTCTTC
TRBD2 | TRBJ2-1 | TRBV5-4 | . | CASSLGLADYNEQFF | TGTGCCAGCAGCCTGGGGCTAGCGGACTACAATGAGCAGTTCTTC
. | TRBJ1-4 | TRBV12-5 | . | CASGPFGTSGEKLFF | TGTGCTAGTGGGCCTTTCGGGACCTCGGGTGAAAAACTGTTTTTT
. | TRBJ2-1 | TRBV7-6 | . | CASSLPPRDYNEQFF | TGTGCCAGCAGCCTACCGCCCCGGGACTACAATGAGCAGTTCTTC
TRBD1 | TRBJ2-2 | TRBV2 | . | CASSATGGFGELFF | TGTGCCAGCAGTGCGACAGGGGGTTTCGGGGAGCTGTTTTTT
. | TRBJ2-7 | TRBV15 | . | CATSRVPQSYEQYF | TGTGCCACCAGCAGAGTCCCGCAGTCCTACGAGCAGTACTTC
TRBD1 | TRBJ2-3 | TRBV19 | . | CASSRNSGGRTDTQYF | TGTGCCAGTAGTCGAAACTCAGGGGGCCGCACAGATACGCAGTATTTT
. | TRBJ2-7 | TRBV2 | . | CASSEQPPPSEQYF | TGTGCCAGCAGTGAACAGCCACCCCCTAGCGAGCAGTACTTC
. | TRBJ2-3 | TRBV27 | once | CASCAQDCRTDTQYF | TGTGCCAGCTGCGCGCAGGACTGTCGCACAGATACGCAGTATTTT
TRBD2 | TRBJ2-3 | TRBV7-3 | . | CASSFFAGGTDTQYF | TGTGCCAGCAGCTTTTTTGCGGGGGGCACAGATACGCAGTATTTT
. | TRBJ2-1 | TRBV11-2 | . | CASSLEPGPYNEQFF | TGTGCCAGCAGCTTAGAGCCGGGGCCGTACAATGAGCAGTTCTTC
TRBD1 | TRBJ2-2 | TRBV7-2 | once | CASSPERGTGKTGELFF | TGTGCCAGCAGCCCGGAGAGGGGGACAGGCAAAACCGGGGAGCTGTTTTTT
TRBD1 | TRBJ1-1 | TRBV18 | . | CASSPRGLPNTEAFF | TGTGCCAGCTCACCAAGGGGGCTACCGAACACTGAAGCTTTCTTT
. | TRBJ2-1 | TRBV30 | . | CAWSVRLEARNEQFF | TGTGCCTGGAGTGTACGGTTAGAAGCAAGGAATGAGCAGTTCTTC
TRBD2 | TRBJ2-4 | TRBV4-1 | . | CASSQEGASGSNIQYF | TGCGCCAGCAGCCAAGAAGGGGCTAGCGGGAGTAACATTCAGTACTTC
. | TRBJ2-6 | TRBV27 | . | CASRPYQGPGANVLTF | TGTGCCAGCAGACCTTATCAGGGTCCTGGGGCCAACGTCCTGACTTTC